These T cell receptor beta chains were read from a single sample in a study of tumor and adjacent non-tumor tissue in lung cancer. TCRdb reanalysed the multiplex PCR reads using MiXCR and keeps one entry per CDR3 protein. This table holds about 90,000 distinct CDR3 sequences, around 76% found once. Sequenced input: distant non-tumor lung tissue. Every receptor here comes from a woman in her forties or fifties with non-small cell lung cancer. CDR3s include the opening cysteine and the closing phenylalanine or tryptophan. The D gene is left open where the match is weak. The listing skips clone size in some rows; elsewhere it reads once, few, many or a size class.

>TRBV7-2|-|-|16|TRBJ2-2
CASSPRGGSGTGEPFF
TGTGCCAGCAGCCCCCGAGGGGGGAGTGGCACCGGGGAGCCGTTTTTT
>TRBV24-1|many|-|16|TRBJ2-5
CATSELPGLVQETQYF
TGTGCCACCAGTGAGTTACCCGGACTGGTCCAAGAGACCCAGTACTTC
>TRBV10-3|-|TRBD2|16|TRBJ2-2
CAISGRTSGSVGELSF
TGTGCCATCAGTGGAAGGACTAGCGGGAGCGTTGGGGAGCTGTCTTTT
>TRBV4-1|-|-|14|TRBJ2-3
CASGYGPSTDTQYF
TGTGCCAGCGGCTACGGGCCAAGCACAGACACGCAGTATTTT
>TRBV11-1|-|TRBD2|15|TRBJ2-1
CPSSFGLVGGDEQFF
TGTCCCAGCAGCTTCGGCCTAGTGGGAGGGGATGAGCAGTTCTTC
>TRBV29-1|-|TRBD1|14|TRBJ1-1
CIVGGGQGNTEVFF
TGCATCGTTGGGGGGGGACAGGGCAACACTGAAGTTTTCTTT
>TRBV6-6|-|-|14|TRBJ2-7
CASTVLVGLDEQYF
TGTGCCAGCACCGTCCTGGTGGGATTGGACGAGCAGTACTTC
>TRBV6-1|-|-|13|TRBJ2-7
CANSEGKGYEQYF
TGTGCCAACAGTGAAGGCAAGGGCTACGAGCAGTACTTC
>TRBV12-3/TRBV12-4|-|-|14|TRBJ1-5
CASSLTTWGQPQHF
TGTGCCAGCAGCCTGACGACCTGGGGTCAGCCCCAGCATTTT
>TRBV29-1|-|TRBD2|12|TRBJ2-7
CNVEGRGRVQYF
TGCAACGTTGAAGGTCGGGGGAGGGTGCAGTACTTC
>TRBV5-1|-|TRBD2|18|TRBJ2-7
CASSIGLAGDLPSHEQYF
TGCGCCAGCAGCATCGGACTAGCGGGGGATCTTCCCTCCCACGAGCAGTACTTC
>TRBV6-5|-|-|14|TRBJ2-2
CARRTGLQAGELFF
TGTGCCAGGAGAACAGGGCTCCAGGCCGGGGAGCTGTTCTTT
>TRBV28|many|-|11|TRBJ2-7
CARRPNDEQYF
TGTGCCAGGAGGCCCAACGACGAGCAGTACTTC
>TRBV6-5|-|-|14|TRBJ1-3
CTSTGPSSGNTIYF
TGTACCAGTACGGGACCGAGCTCTGGAAACACCATATATTTT
>TRBV20-1|-|TRBD2|18|TRBJ2-7
CSTTPGGLAGGVVNEQYF
TGTAGTACCACGCCGGGGGGACTAGCGGGAGGAGTGGTCAACGAGCAGTACTTC
>TRBV12-3/TRBV12-4|-|TRBD2|16|TRBJ2-2
CASRPPRGANTGELFF
TGTGCCAGTAGACCCCCACGGGGGGCGAACACCGGGGAGCTGTTTTTT
>TRBV28|-|-|14|TRBJ2-1
CASSFGPAYNEQFF
TGTGCCAGCAGTTTCGGACCAGCGTACAATGAGCAGTTCTTC
>TRBV15|-|-|14|TRBJ1-3
CATSTDSSGNTTYF
TGTGCCACCAGCACAGATTCCTCTGGAAACACCACATATTTT
>TRBV5-1|-|-|14|TRBJ2-1
CASSLASSLNEQFF
TGCGCCAGCAGCTTGGCCTCATCCTTGAATGAGCAGTTCTTC
>TRBV20-1|-|TRBD2|17|TRBJ2-7
CSATHSKGLAGGSEQYF
TGCAGTGCAACACACTCGAAGGGACTAGCAGGAGGTAGCGAGCAGTACTTC
>TRBV11-2|-|-|13|TRBJ2-3
CASILKASASGAF
TGTGCCAGCATCTTAAAGGCTAGCGCTTCAGGAGCTTTT
>TRBV11-2|-|-|16|TRBJ2-3
CAGSLWGQLMTDTQYF
TGTGCCGGCAGCTTGTGGGGTCAGCTAATGACAGATACGCAGTATTTT
>TRBV5-1|-|-|16|TRBJ2-1
CACSSFFDRVYNEQFF
TGCGCCTGCAGCTCATTTTTCGACAGAGTCTACAATGAGCAGTTCTTC
>TRBV11-2|-|-|14|TRBJ2-1
CASSPDTTYNEQFF
TGTGCCAGCAGCCCGGACACAACCTACAATGAGCAGTTCTTC
>TRBV6-1|-|TRBD2|17|TRBJ2-7
CASSEAVRTSGTHEQYF
TGTGCCAGCAGTGAAGCGGTTCGGACTAGTGGAACCCACGAGCAGTACTTC
>TRBV12-3/TRBV12-4|-|TRBD2|15|TRBJ2-2
CASSWTSGNTGELLF
TGTGCCAGCAGTTGGACTAGTGGAAACACCGGGGAGCTGTTATTT
>TRBV11-2|medium-sized|TRBD2|13|TRBJ2-1
CAEGEGGPREQFF
TGTGCCGAAGGGGAGGGAGGGCCGCGCGAGCAGTTCTTC
>TRBV12-3/TRBV12-4|-|-|14|TRBJ2-4
CASSLLQGSNIQYF
TGTGCCAGCAGTTTACTGCAGGGTTCGAACATTCAGTACTTC
>TRBV6-5|-|-|15|TRBJ2-7
CASSGRRGRTHKQYF
TGTGCCAGCAGTGGCAGGAGAGGGCGAACCCACAAGCAGTACTTC